This TCR beta chain appears in the sequencing data of a study of CD8 T cells in ankylosing spondylitis (dated by TCRdb to 2017 to 2019). Regarding the research as a whole: To find TCR variants linked to disease, the study profiled T cell receptor beta repertoires in ankylosing spondylitis patients and healthy donors. In total, the full study cohort was made up of roughly 110 healthy donors and 25 to 30 ankylosing spondylitis patients. Peripheral blood was sampled, and synovial fluid was also collected from ankylosing spondylitis patients.

This clonotype was found many times. Its antigen is unknown. No per-base quality is available; no much larger clone lies one base away. The germline V gene gives CDR1 as ENHRY and CDR2 as SYGVKD. Between the V and J ends, shortened by 6 bases and 2 bases respectively, the junction contains 11 bases. From its cysteine to its phenylalanine, the CDR3 spans 14 amino acids. Of the read, only the CDR3 DNA is kept; its 42 bases are in frame from base 1. For sequencing, an Illumina HiSeq 2500 was employed. TCR beta libraries were prepared by quantitative 5'-RACE with molecular barcodes. As for the authors' bioinformatics: Disease-linked TCR variants were identified with a new computational method built on a probabilistic model of VDJ rearrangement. Using fastp trimming at Q25 and MiXCR clonotype assembly, TCRdb reanalyzed the public sequencing data and kept in-frame beta chains. Each entry is one CDR3 protein sequence, shown with its most common DNA and genes. These V and J calls rely on TCRdb rather than the paper's analysis. This sample comprises some 150,000 distinct CDR3 sequences, roughly 10% of them detected only once. The top ten hold around 4.3% of the sample.

The full study reports these points: Blood from ankylosing spondylitis patients appeared to be characterized by a TCR beta motif made up of under ten highly homologous amino acid variants. The disease-linked clones were reported to be significantly enriched in matched synovial fluid samples from ankylosing spondylitis patients. The disease-linked clones had a CD8+ phenotype and were found at relatively low frequencies in peripheral blood. Some motif variants were previously reported in synovial fluid and blood of reactive arthritis patients, suggesting common disease-initiation mechanisms.

The chain is assembled from TRBV10-3 and TRBJ1-3; 5 matching bases give a weak D call of TRBD1. This receptor was identified in a female donor with ankylosing spondylitis or in good health (not recorded which). What was sequenced was blood, either unsorted or a sorted T cell fraction (not recorded which). The CDR3 region: CAISPAGTGNTIYF. The DNA sequence is TGTGCCATCAGCCCCGCAGGGACTGGAAACACCATATATTTT.